These T cell receptor beta chains were read from a single sample in a study of beta chain features in type 1 diabetes. Sequencing was performed with immunoSEQ multiplex PCR; in TCRdb, only in-frame clones are kept and a portion is missing. Found here are 500,000 to 850,000 clones, around 15% of them singletons; the top ten hold approximately 0.042%. The sample was naive CD4+ T cells from blood. These receptors came from a young man with type 1 diabetes. The conserved cysteine and the conserved F or W are not part of the CDR3 here.

CDR3aa: AWTRDRGHGYT; len: 11; v_gene: TRBV30
CDR3aa: AWSVGGGSYEQY; len: 12; v_gene: TRBV30
CDR3aa: ASSSAGLSYNEQF; len: 13; v_gene: TRBV7-2
CDR3aa: AISESGRNEQF; len: 11; v_gene: TRBV10-3
CDR3aa: SVVRDRGGVRDC; len: 12; v_gene: TRBV29-1
CDR3aa: ASSGLGQGLTGYT; len: 13; v_gene: TRBV27
CDR3aa: ASSMMKPLPGQGAYEQY; len: 17; v_gene: TRBV21-1
CDR3aa: ASSSGSNQPQH; len: 11; v_gene: TRBV7-9
CDR3aa: ASSNRDTQTYNEQF; len: 14; v_gene: TRBV21-1
CDR3aa: ASSPRQGSEKLF; len: 12; v_gene: TRBV7-9
CDR3aa: ASSPTSGQNNEKLF; len: 14; v_gene: TRBV11-2
CDR3aa: SVESAGGTKNIQY; len: 13; v_gene: TRBV29-1
CDR3aa: AAGAEGYT; len: 8; v_gene: TRBV28
CDR3aa: AISESFGQGNYEQY; len: 14; v_gene: TRBV10-3
CDR3aa: ASSFLYRGTNVNYGYT; len: 16; v_gene: TRBV7-7
CDR3aa: ASGRLDSYNEQF; len: 12; v_gene: TRBV5-1
CDR3aa: ASSSSGRASGTQY; len: 13; v_gene: TRBV4-2
CDR3aa: ATSSLQGSPLH; len: 11; v_gene: TRBV15
CDR3aa: ASSLQTSSQETQY; len: 13; v_gene: TRBV7-7
CDR3aa: ASSPHFEAF; len: 9; v_gene: TRBV7-2
CDR3aa: AISTSGRAETGELF; len: 14; v_gene: TRBV10-3
CDR3aa: ASSLLYEQY; len: 9; v_gene: TRBV7-2
CDR3aa: AISESMGLASYNEQF; len: 15; v_gene: TRBV10-3
CDR3aa: ASSVEGDTEAF; len: 11; v_gene: TRBV9
CDR3aa: ASSMGLAGGTDTQY; len: 14; v_gene: TRBV5-1
CDR3aa: ASSQGLAETYEQY; len: 13; v_gene: TRBV4-2
CDR3aa: ASSSEGRRSSYEQY; len: 14; v_gene: TRBV7-9
CDR3aa: ASTSLGGTEAF; len: 11; v_gene: TRBV6-1
CDR3aa: ASAQPGTGENIQY; len: 13; v_gene: TRBV23-1
CDR3aa: SARGAFEAF; len: 9; v_gene: TRBV20-1
CDR3aa: ASSYSLGAEAF; len: 11; v_gene: TRBV6-5
CDR3aa: ASSPGQRNTEAF; len: 12; v_gene: TRBV5-1
CDR3aa: AISERDGASEKLF; len: 13; v_gene: TRBV10-3
CDR3aa: SAILHTEAF; len: 9; v_gene: TRBV29-1
CDR3aa: ASSTGTSGYNEQF; len: 13; v_gene: TRBV5-1
CDR3aa: AWIPGSGAYEQY; len: 12; v_gene: TRBV30
CDR3aa: ASSSTSQSPDTQY; len: 13; v_gene: TRBV5-4
CDR3aa: ASAEGGGQY; len: 9; v_gene: TRBV10-3
CDR3aa: ATSRDHPGSHRKYEQY; len: 16; v_gene: TRBV15
CDR3aa: ASRKTGGDQPQH; len: 12; v_gene: TRBV6-1
CDR3aa: ASSLARSHYT; len: 10; v_gene: TRBV7-9
CDR3aa: ASSEDGEKLF; len: 10; v_gene: TRBV2
CDR3aa: ASTRADTQY; len: 9; v_gene: TRBV7-2
CDR3aa: AWGRETQY; len: 8; v_gene: TRBV30
CDR3aa: ASSFGQGQETQY; len: 12; v_gene: TRBV5-1
CDR3aa: ASSLQGTSGRMRTDTQY; len: 17; v_gene: TRBV5-1
CDR3aa: ASSTSGQGFYGYT; len: 13; v_gene: TRBV6-6
CDR3aa: ASSYDVRFGYT; len: 11; v_gene: TRBV6-5
CDR3aa: ASAGTPYGYT; len: 10; v_gene: TRBV2
CDR3aa: ACGLAGGPDNEQF; len: 13; v_gene: TRBV30
CDR3aa: ASVGTGSNQPQH; len: 12; v_gene: TRBV2
CDR3aa: ASSFREGGYEQY; len: 12; v_gene: TRBV11-2
CDR3aa: ATSRDGRDGNTIY; len: 13; v_gene: TRBV15
CDR3aa: AISESNSQAF; len: 10; v_gene: TRBV10-3
CDR3aa: ASSYPGGAKNIQY; len: 13; v_gene: TRBV5-6
CDR3aa: ASSLDYTDTQY; len: 11; v_gene: TRBV5-1
CDR3aa: ASPGQFTGEQY; len: 11; v_gene: TRBV27
CDR3aa: ASSVGGGSTHGYT; len: 13; v_gene: TRBV9
CDR3aa: ASSRGFNGYEQY; len: 12; v_gene: TRBV7-9
CDR3aa: ASSFHRWGAGETQY; len: 14; v_gene: TRBV27